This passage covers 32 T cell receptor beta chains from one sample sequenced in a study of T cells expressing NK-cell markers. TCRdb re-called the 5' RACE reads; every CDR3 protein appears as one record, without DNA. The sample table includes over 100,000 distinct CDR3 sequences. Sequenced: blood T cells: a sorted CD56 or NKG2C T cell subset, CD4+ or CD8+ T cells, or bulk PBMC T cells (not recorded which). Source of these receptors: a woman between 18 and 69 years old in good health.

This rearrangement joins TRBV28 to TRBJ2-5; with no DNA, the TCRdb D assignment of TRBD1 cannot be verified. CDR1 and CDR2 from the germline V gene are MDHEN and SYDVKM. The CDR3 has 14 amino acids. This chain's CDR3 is CATRQGAGFETQYF.

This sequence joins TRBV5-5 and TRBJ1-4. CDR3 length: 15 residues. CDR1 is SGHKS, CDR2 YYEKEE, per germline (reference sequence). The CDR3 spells CASCLNGGRSEKLFF.

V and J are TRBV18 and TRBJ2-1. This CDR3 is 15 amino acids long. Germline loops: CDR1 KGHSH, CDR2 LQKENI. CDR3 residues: CASSPPGGTYNEQFF.

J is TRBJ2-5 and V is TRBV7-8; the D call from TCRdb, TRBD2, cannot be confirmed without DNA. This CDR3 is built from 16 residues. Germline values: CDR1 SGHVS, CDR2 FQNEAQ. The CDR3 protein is CASSLGQEEFGETQYF.

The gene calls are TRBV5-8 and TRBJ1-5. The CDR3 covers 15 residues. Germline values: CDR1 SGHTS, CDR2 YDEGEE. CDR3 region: CASSWDRESNQPQHF.

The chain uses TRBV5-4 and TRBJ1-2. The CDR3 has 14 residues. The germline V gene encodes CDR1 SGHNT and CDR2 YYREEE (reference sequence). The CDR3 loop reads CASSFLGANYGYTF.

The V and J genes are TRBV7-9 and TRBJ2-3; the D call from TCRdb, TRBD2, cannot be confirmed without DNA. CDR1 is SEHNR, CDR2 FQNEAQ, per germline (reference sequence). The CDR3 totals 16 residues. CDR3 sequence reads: CASSLHAGGPIDTQYF.

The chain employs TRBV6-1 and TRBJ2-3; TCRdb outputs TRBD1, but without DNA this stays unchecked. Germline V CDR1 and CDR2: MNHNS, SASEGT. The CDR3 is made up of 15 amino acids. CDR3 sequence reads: CASSESGRGTDTQYF.

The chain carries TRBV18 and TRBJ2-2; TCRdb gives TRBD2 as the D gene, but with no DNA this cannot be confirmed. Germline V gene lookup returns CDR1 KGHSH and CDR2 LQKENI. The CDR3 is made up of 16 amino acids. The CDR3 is CASSRGPDKDTGELFF.

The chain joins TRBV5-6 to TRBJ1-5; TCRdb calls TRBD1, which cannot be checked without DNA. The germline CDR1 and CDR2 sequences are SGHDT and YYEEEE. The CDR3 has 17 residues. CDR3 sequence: CASSLARGQGAGQPQHF. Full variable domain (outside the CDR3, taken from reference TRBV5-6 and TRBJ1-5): DAGVTQSPTHLIKTRGQQVTLRCSPKSGHDTVSWYQQALGQGPQFIFQYYEEEERQRGNFPDRFSGHQFPNYSSELNVNALLLGDSALYLCASSLARGQGAGQPQHFGDGTRLSIL.

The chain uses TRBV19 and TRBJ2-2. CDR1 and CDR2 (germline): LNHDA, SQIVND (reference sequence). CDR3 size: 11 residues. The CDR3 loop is CATLRAGELFF.

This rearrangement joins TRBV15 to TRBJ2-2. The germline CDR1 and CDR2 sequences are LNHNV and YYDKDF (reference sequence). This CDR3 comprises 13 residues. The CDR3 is CATSSVSAGELFF.

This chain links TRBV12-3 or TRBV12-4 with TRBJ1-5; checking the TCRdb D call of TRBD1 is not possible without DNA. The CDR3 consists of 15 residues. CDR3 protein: CASSMTDYSNQPQHF.

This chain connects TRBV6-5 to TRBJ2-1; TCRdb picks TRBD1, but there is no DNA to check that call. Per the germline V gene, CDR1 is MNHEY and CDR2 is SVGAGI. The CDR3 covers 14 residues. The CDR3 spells CASSYVLGGSEQFF.

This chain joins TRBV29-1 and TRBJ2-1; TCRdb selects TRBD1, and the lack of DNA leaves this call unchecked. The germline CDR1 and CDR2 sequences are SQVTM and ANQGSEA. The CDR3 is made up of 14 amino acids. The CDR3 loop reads CSLLPRDRESEQFF.

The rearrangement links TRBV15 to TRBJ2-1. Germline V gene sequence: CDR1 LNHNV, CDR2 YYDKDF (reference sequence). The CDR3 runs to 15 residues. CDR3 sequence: CATGTYGGSYNEQFF.

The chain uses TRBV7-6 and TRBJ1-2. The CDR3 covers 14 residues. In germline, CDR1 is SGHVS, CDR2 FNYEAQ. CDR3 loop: CASSPRGGGYGYTF.

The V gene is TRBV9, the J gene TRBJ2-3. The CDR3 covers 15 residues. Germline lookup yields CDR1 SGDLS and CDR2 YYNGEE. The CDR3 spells CASSVEGVSTDTQYF.

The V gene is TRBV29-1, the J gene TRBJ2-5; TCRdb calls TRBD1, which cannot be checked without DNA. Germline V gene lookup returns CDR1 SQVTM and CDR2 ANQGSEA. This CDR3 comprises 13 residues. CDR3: CSGRTANQETQYF.

CDR3: CASSFMSSGNNEQFF. The J gene is TRBJ2-1, the V gene TRBV12-3 or TRBV12-4; as DNA is missing, the TRBD2 call by TCRdb cannot be tested. The CDR3 totals 15 residues.

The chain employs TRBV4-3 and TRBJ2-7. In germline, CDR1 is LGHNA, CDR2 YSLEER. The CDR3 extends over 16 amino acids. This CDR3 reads CASSPGFTGSSYEQYF.

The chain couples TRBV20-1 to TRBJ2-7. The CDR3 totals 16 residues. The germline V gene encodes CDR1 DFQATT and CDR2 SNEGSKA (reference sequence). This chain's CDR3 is CSARGVLRRSSYEQYF.

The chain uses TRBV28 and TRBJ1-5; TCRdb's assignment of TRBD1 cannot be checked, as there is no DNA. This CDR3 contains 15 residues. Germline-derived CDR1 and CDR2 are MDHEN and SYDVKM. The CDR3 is CASSSTGGSNQPQHF.

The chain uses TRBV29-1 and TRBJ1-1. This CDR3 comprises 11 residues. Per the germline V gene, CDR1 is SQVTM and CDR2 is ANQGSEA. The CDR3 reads CSVVQNTEAFF.

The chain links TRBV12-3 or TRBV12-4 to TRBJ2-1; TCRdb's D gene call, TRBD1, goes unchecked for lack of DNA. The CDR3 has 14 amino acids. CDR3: CASRGGTDYGEQFF.

CDR3 region: CASSRSTDTQYF. This sequence joins TRBV19 and TRBJ2-3. The CDR3 extends over 12 amino acids. Germline loops: CDR1 LNHDA, CDR2 SQIVND (reference sequence).

CDR3 protein: CASSPGGGDATNEKLFF. The chain combines TRBV19 with TRBJ1-4. CDR1 is LNHDA and CDR2 is SQIVND in the germline V gene (reference sequence). This CDR3 region has 17 residues. Full variable domain (rest looked up from reference TRBV19 and TRBJ1-4): DGGITQSPKYLFRKEGQNVTLSCEQNLNHDAMYWYRQDPGQGLRLIYYSQIVNDFQKGDIAEGYSVSREKKESFPLTVTSAQKNPTAFYLCASSPGGGDATNEKLFFGSGTQLSVL.

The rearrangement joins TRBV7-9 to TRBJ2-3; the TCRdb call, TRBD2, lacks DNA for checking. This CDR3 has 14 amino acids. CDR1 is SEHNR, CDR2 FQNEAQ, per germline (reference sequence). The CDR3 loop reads CASSDWEGTDTQYF.

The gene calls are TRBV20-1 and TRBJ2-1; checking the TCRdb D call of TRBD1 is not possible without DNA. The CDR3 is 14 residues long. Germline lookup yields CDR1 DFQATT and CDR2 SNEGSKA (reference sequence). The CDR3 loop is CSATQGGTYNEQFF.

The CDR3 here is CASSLGQGVDEQYF. The gene calls are TRBV5-1 and TRBJ2-7; TCRdb designates TRBD1, a call that cannot be tested without DNA. The germline CDR1 and CDR2 sequences are SGHRS and YFSETQ. The CDR3 is 14 residues long.

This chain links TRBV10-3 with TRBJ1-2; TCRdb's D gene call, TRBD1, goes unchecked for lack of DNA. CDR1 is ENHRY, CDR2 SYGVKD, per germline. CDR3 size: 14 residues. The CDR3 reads CAISGNRSYYGYTF.

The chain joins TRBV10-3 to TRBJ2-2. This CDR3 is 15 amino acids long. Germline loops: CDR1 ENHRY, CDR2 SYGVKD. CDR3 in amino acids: CAIAPWVGNTGELFF.